A selection of T cell receptor beta chains follows, all from one sample in a study of CD8+ T cells in alopecia areata. The table came from immunoSEQ multiplex PCR; TCRdb's copy has only in-frame clones and leaves some out. Of approximately 150,000 clones in the sample, roughly 50% were seen once. Source material: CD4+ T cells sorted from blood. The receptors here all came from a human donor with alopecia areata. CDR3s include the opening cysteine and the closing phenylalanine or tryptophan. Each record gives: V gene, clone size, D gene, J gene, CDR3 DNA, CDR3 protein. A D gene is named only where the DNA matches it firmly. Clone size, where shown, is once, few, many, or a class for clones that have expanded.

TRBV28	few	NA	TRBJ2-7	TGTGCCAGCAGCCCCGGGAACCCTTCCTACGAGCAGTACTTC	CASSPGNPSYEQYF
TRBV2	NA	NA	TRBJ2-1	TGTGCCAGCGGCGGGACTTTCGGCAATGAGCAGTTCTTC	CASGGTFGNEQFF
TRBV29-1	few	TRBD1	TRBJ2-7	TGCAGCGTTGGTGGGACAGGGGGTGGACTATCCTCCTACGAGCAGTACTTC	CSVGGTGGGLSSYEQYF
TRBV4-2	NA	NA	TRBJ1-1	TGTGCCAGCAGGGCGGTGAACACTGAAGCTTTCTTT	CASRAVNTEAFF
TRBV2	NA	NA	TRBJ2-3	TGTGCCAGCAGTGACGGCCGCACAGATACGCAGTATTTT	CASSDGRTDTQYF
TRBV29-1	few	TRBD1	TRBJ2-2	TGCAGCGTTGCTTCACCGGGACAGGGGAACACCGGGGAGCTGTTTTTT	CSVASPGQGNTGELFF
TRBV10-3	few	NA	TRBJ2-7	TGTGCCATCAGGTCTGGAAGCGGCTTATCCTACGAGCAGTACTTC	CAIRSGSGLSYEQYF
TRBV6-6	many	NA	TRBJ1-1	TGTGCCAGCAGTTCAACACTGAACACTGAAGCTTTCTTT	CASSSTLNTEAFF
TRBV30	NA	NA	TRBJ1-1	TGTGCCTGGACAGTGGTTGGTTTAGGGTATCGGATCAATGAAGCTTTCTTT	CAWTVVGLGYRINEAFF
TRBV29-1	NA	TRBD1	TRBJ2-7	TGCAGCGTACGACAGGGGATCTCCTACGAGCAGTACTTC	CSVRQGISYEQYF
TRBV6-5	NA	TRBD1	TRBJ1-4	TGTGCCAGCAGCAAGCGCAGGGGGCCTGAAAAACTGTTTTTT	CASSKRRGPEKLFF
TRBV2	NA	TRBD1	TRBJ2-2	TGTGCCAGCAGTAGACAGGGTCCGGGGGAGCTGTTTTTT	CASSRQGPGELFF
TRBV9	NA	TRBD1	TRBJ2-5	TGTGCCAGCAGCGTAGGGGGACAGGGTAAAGAGACCCAGTACTTC	CASSVGGQGKETQYF
TRBV4-1	NA	TRBD2	TRBJ2-1	TGCGCCAGCAGCCAAGTTGTGGCGGGAGTACCCTACAATGAGCAGTTCTTC	CASSQVVAGVPYNEQFF
TRBV14	NA	NA	TRBJ2-7	TGTGCCAGCAGCCACGAGGCCCAGGGATACGAGCAGTACTTC	CASSHEAQGYEQYF
TRBV29-1	few	NA	TRBJ1-4	TGCAGCGCTGAAATCTGGTTGAATGAAAAACTGTTTTTT	CSAEIWLNEKLFF
TRBV5-1	NA	NA	TRBJ2-3	TGCGCCAGCAGCTTGCGTGGTGGCACAGATACGCAGTATTTT	CASSLRGGTDTQYF
TRBV23-1	few	NA	TRBJ1-5	TGCGCCCCTCCACCCAAAAATCAGCCCCAGCATTTT	CAPPPKNQPQHF
TRBV4-1	NA	TRBD1	TRBJ2-4	TGCGCCAGCAGCCCGCTTTGGGACAGCCACATTCAGTACTTC	CASSPLWDSHIQYF
TRBV30	NA	NA	TRBJ2-4	TGTGCCTGGAGTGTAGAGGGGATGGGGGACATTCAGTACTTC	CAWSVEGMGDIQYF
TRBV27	NA	NA	TRBJ2-7	TGTGCCAGCAGTTCGTACGGACTATACGAGCAGTACTTC	CASSSYGLYEQYF
TRBV9	few	NA	TRBJ1-2	TGTGCCAGCAGCGTCGAGGGACACTATGGCTACACCTTC	CASSVEGHYGYTF
TRBV6-5	NA	TRBD1	TRBJ1-2	TGTGCCAGCACCAAGGCTTCACAGGGGAACTATGGCTACACCTTC	CASTKASQGNYGYTF
TRBV7-6	NA	TRBD2	TRBJ2-5	TGTGCCAGCAGCCGGACTAGCGGGAGAGGCGGGGAGACCCAGTACTTC	CASSRTSGRGGETQYF
TRBV2	NA	NA	TRBJ2-1	TGTGCCAGCAGTGTCGGACTTTCGGGGGAGCAGTTCTTC	CASSVGLSGEQFF
TRBV10-3	few	NA	TRBJ2-2	TGTGCCATCAGTGATGGGGGGTGGCTGTTTTTT	CAISDGGWLFF
TRBV28	few	TRBD1	TRBJ2-2	TGTGCCAGCAGACCGCCTCGGACAGGGGCCAACACCGGGGAGCTGTTTTTT	CASRPPRTGANTGELFF
TRBV29-1	few	NA	TRBJ2-5	TGCAGCGTTGATCAGGGGATGACAATTGTTTTGGAGACCCAGTACTTC	CSVDQGMTIVLETQYF
TRBV5-1	NA	NA	TRBJ1-1	TGCGCCAGCAGCTTGGTCCCGGGGTCGAACACTGAAGCCTTCTTT	CASSLVPGSNTEAFF
TRBV28	once	TRBD1	TRBJ2-5	TGTGCCAGCAGTGGGACAGCGATCCAAGAGACCCAGTACTTC	CASSGTAIQETQYF
TRBV7-3	few	TRBD2	TRBJ2-7	TGTGCCAGCAGCCTCAGACTAGCGGGTGTCAACGAGCAGTACTTC	CASSLRLAGVNEQYF